The entry that follows covers one TCR beta chain sequence. The antigen is unknown. The entry originates in a study of cytomegalovirus exposure and HLA in healthy donors. Study overall: Of all 400 or so donors who were genotyped, around 82% belonged to the Caucasian-associated ancestry cluster.

J lost 0 bases, V lost 4 bases, and 4 bases had no gene match. Germline lookup yields CDR1 MGHRA and CDR2 YSYEKL. This CDR3 comprises 17 residues. The primer mix had 60 Vbeta and 13 Jbeta primers. Assay: immunoSEQ multiplex PCR; the TCRdb copy retains only in-frame clones and omits some. This sample has 170,000 or so clones, with around 74% found just once. Study findings and constraints: When a later analysis was performed, an Asian-associated ancestry cluster reportedly had fewer N-insertions than the roughly 700-donor mean. For TCR beta chains, V- and J-gene trimming was later linked to a missense DCLRE1C variant. On later analysis, the bulk of CMV-associated TCR beta chains appeared to be HLA-restricted.

This TCR derives from a male donor in good health and CMV-seronegative. Sequenced: PBMCs. V usage is TRBV4-1 and J usage is TRBJ2-6, with 9 bases identical to TRBD1. The CDR3 loop reads CASSPGQGFSGANVLTF. CDR3 coding DNA: TGCGCCAGCAGCCCGGGACAGGGATTCTCTGGGGCCAACGTCCTGACTTTC.